Listed below are T cell receptor beta chains from one sample, sequenced in a study of blood T cell repertoires in COVID-19. The assay was immunoSEQ multiplex PCR, and TCRdb's table has in-frame clones only and misses some. Of 90,000 to 120,000 clones listed, around four fifths are singletons. Specimen: peripheral blood. These receptors all stem from an older man with acute or convalescent COVID-19. Each CDR3 is given with its conserved first and last residue. D genes are given only for firm matches.

>-|17|TRBJ1-1|TRBV11-3
CASSGGRTETLRTEAFF
TGTGCCAGCAGCGGAGGCCGGACGGAGACCCTGAGGACTGAAGCTTTCTTT
>TRBD1|17|TRBJ1-1|TRBV29-1
CSVARGGQGAMNTEAFF
TGCAGCGTTGCGAGGGGGGGACAGGGGGCCATGAACACTGAAGCTTTCTTT
>-|16|TRBJ1-3|TRBV18
CASPTQPGGSGNTIYF
TGTGCCAGCCCGACACAACCGGGAGGCTCTGGAAACACCATATATTTT
>TRBD2|18|TRBJ2-7|TRBV29-1
CSVSTNPSLAGATYEQYF
TGCAGCGTGTCAACAAACCCTTCCCTAGCGGGGGCTACCTACGAGCAGTACTTC
>-|14|TRBJ1-1|TRBV27
CASSFQGGDTEAFF
TGTGCCAGCAGTTTCCAGGGCGGGGACACTGAAGCTTTCTTT
>-|15|TRBJ1-2|TRBV19
CASSVQQESNYGYTF
TGTGCCAGTAGTGTACAACAGGAATCCAACTATGGCTACACCTTC
>TRBD1|19|TRBJ1-6|TRBV12-5
CASGLEGRGIGSYNSPLHF
TGTGCTAGTGGTTTGGAGGGCAGGGGGATTGGGTCCTATAATTCACCCCTCCACTTT
>TRBD1|15|TRBJ1-2|TRBV18
CASSPPTGVDYGYTF
TGTGCCAGCTCACCACCCACAGGGGTAGACTATGGCTACACCTTC
>-|14|TRBJ2-2|TRBV5-1
CASSLARAPGELFF
TGCGCCAGCAGCTTGGCCAGGGCGCCCGGGGAGCTGTTTTTT
>TRBD2|19|TRBJ2-5|TRBV6-2/TRBV6-3
CASSSVPGLAGGQSETQYF
TGTGCCAGCAGTTCGGTCCCGGGACTAGCGGGGGGGCAATCGGAGACCCAGTACTTC
>TRBD2|12|TRBJ2-7|TRBV6-6
CASIGLVAEQYF
TGTGCCAGCATTGGACTAGTTGCCGAGCAGTACTTC
>TRBD1|14|TRBJ1-6|TRBV19
CASSADRAGSPLHF
TGTGCCAGTAGTGCGGACAGGGCTGGTTCACCCCTCCACTTT
>TRBD1|15|TRBJ2-3|TRBV24-1
CATSDSGQGTDTQYF
TGTGCCACCAGTGATTCCGGACAGGGCACAGATACGCAGTATTTT
>-|11|TRBJ1-5|TRBV20-1
CSASNGQPQHF
TGCAGTGCTAGTAACGGTCAGCCCCAGCATTTT
>-|13|TRBJ1-5|TRBV6-2/TRBV6-3
CASSYSLNQPQHF
TGTGCCAGCAGTTACTCCTTAAATCAGCCCCAGCATTTT
>-|14|TRBJ2-3|TRBV6-2/TRBV6-3
CASSSGSRRETQYF
TGTGCCAGCAGTTCGGGGTCGAGGAGGGAAACGCAGTATTTT
>TRBD1|18|TRBJ1-6|TRBV2
CASSESGSDRADNSPLHF
TGTGCCAGCAGTGAATCCGGTTCCGACAGGGCGGATAATTCACCCCTCCACTTT
>-|14|TRBJ1-4|TRBV2
CASSEWLTDEKLFF
TGTGCCAGCAGTGAATGGCTTACCGATGAAAAACTGTTTTTT